A single sample gave rise to the 2 T cell receptor beta chains below, sequenced in a study of blood T cell repertoires in COVID-19. Sequencing used immunoSEQ multiplex PCR; TCRdb keeps in-frame clones, though not all of them. In the table there are under 300,000 clones, 88% of which are singletons. The material sequenced was peripheral blood. The receptors come from a woman in her 40s who had recovered from COVID-19.

This chain joins TRBV6-2 or TRBV6-3 and TRBJ2-1; 12 bases are shared with TRBD2. Unmatched junction bases numbered 12, after V lost 6 bases and J lost 6 bases. The CDR3 runs 17 residues. CDR1 and CDR2 (germline): MNHEY, SVGEGT. This CDR3 is CASSPHSLAGGPNEQFF. CDR3 DNA: TGTGCCAGCAGCCCCCACTCCCTAGCGGGGGGGCCCAATGAGCAGTTCTTC.

The V and J genes are TRBV6-5 and TRBJ2-1, with D possibly being TRBD1 (5 bases). Per the germline V gene, CDR1 is MNHEY and CDR2 is SVGAGI. The CDR3 is 14 amino acids. Trimming removed 7 bases at V and 11 bases at J, with 21 bases between. The CDR3 protein is CASTKGPGRPKQFF. Written as DNA, the CDR3 is TGTGCCAGCACCAAGGGGCCCGGTCGGCCCAAGCAGTTCTTC.